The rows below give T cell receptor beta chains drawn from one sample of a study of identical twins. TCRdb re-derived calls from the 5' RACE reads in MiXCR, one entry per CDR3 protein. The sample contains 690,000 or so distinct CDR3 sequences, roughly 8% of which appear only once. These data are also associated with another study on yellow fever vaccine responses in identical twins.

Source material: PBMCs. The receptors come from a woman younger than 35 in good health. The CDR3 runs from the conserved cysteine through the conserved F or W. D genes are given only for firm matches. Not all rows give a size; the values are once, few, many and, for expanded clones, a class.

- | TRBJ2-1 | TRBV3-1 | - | TGTGCCAGCAGCCAGACGATACAGGGTACTGAGCAGTTCTTC | CASSQTIQGTEQFF
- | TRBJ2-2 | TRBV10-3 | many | TGTGCCATCAGTCAAGTTACCGGGGAGCTGTTTTTT | CAISQVTGELFF
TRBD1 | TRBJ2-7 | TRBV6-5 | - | TGTGCCAGCAGTTACAGGGACAGGGGCGAGCAGTACTTC | CASSYRDRGEQYF
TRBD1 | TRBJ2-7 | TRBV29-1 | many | TGCAGCGTTGAGAGTATGGAAACAGGGGGCGATTACGAGCAGTACTTC | CSVESMETGGDYEQYF
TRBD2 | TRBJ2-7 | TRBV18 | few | TGTGCCAGCTCTAGCGGGGATTCCTACGAGCAGTACTTC | CASSSGDSYEQYF
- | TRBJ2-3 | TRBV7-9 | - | TGTGCCAGCAGCTTCGTTGCGGGTCTCACAGATACGCAGTATTTT | CASSFVAGLTDTQYF
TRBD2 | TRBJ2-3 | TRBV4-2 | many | TGTGCCAGCAGCCAAGGGACTAGCGGGGGAGATACGCAGTATTTT | CASSQGTSGGDTQYF
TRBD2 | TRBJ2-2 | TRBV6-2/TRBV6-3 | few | TGTGCCAGCAGTTACTCAATACTAGCGGGAGTCGTCCGGGAGCTGTTTTTT | CASSYSILAGVVRELFF
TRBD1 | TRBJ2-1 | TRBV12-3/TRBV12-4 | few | TGTGCCAGCAGTCGCCGGGACAGGGGGGTAGGGGAGCAGTTCTTC | CASSRRDRGVGEQFF
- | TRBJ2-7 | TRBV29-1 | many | TGCAGCGTTGGATGGGCCATGAAGGGGGCCTACGAGCAGTACTTC | CSVGWAMKGAYEQYF
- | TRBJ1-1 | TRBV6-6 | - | TGTGCCAGCAGTTACGAAGGGGACGGTGAAGCTTTCTTT | CASSYEGDGEAFF
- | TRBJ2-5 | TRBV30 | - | TGTGCCTGGGGAGACAGCCAAGAGACCCAGTACTTC | CAWGDSQETQYF
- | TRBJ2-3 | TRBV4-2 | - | TGTGCCAGCAGCCAAGAGCTAGCACAAAGCACAGATACGCAGTATTTT | CASSQELAQSTDTQYF
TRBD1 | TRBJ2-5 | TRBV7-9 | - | TGTGCCAGCAGCCCGCAGACAGGGTCATTGATAGGGACCCAGTACTTC | CASSPQTGSLIGTQYF
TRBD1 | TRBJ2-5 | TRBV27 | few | TGTGCCAGCACGACAGGACAGGGCAAAGGGGAGACCCAGTACTTC | CASTTGQGKGETQYF
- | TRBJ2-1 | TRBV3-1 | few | TGTGCCAGCAGCCTACCCCTTCAGTCAGCGGCCCAGTTCTTC | CASSLPLQSAAQFF
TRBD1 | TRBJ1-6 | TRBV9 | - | TGTGCCAGCAGCGCCCCCGGGACAGGGCATAATTCACCCCTCCACTTT | CASSAPGTGHNSPLHF
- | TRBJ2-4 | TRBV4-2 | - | TGTGCCAGCAGCGGGGGGGACAGCGGGGGCCAAAACATTCAGTACTTC | CASSGGDSGGQNIQYF
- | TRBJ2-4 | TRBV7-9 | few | TGTGCCAGCAGCTTAGAAGGGGAGTGGGCCATTCAGTACTTC | CASSLEGEWAIQYF
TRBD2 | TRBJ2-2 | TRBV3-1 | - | TGTGCCAGCAGCCAAGATGGGACTAGCGGGCTCAGGGAGCTGTTTTTT | CASSQDGTSGLRELFF
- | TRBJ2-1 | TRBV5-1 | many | TGCGCCAGCAGCTCCCCGTCCTACAATGAGCAGTTCTTC | CASSSPSYNEQFF
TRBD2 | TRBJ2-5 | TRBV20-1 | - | TGCAGTGCTAGAGATCTCTTCGAACTAGCGGGGGGGCGGGAGACCCAGTACTTC | CSARDLFELAGGRETQYF
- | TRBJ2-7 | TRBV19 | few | TGTGCCAGCAGCTCCCTTGACGGCTTCGGATACGAGCAGTACTTC | CASSSLDGFGYEQYF
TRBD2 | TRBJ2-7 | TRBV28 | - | TGTGCCAGCAGTCTCGGGGGGACTTATTACGAGCAGTACTTC | CASSLGGTYYEQYF
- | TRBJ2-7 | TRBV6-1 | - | TGTGCCAGCAGTAGGGCGTATGGCGAGCAGTACTTC | CASSRAYGEQYF
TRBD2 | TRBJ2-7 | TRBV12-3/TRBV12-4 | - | TGTACCAGCAGTTTGAGGACTAGCGGTTCCCGCCGAAGCTCCTACGAGCAGTACTTC | CTSSLRTSGSRRSSYEQYF
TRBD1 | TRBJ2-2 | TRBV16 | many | TGTGCCAGCAGCCAAGGGACAGGGGCGAACACCGGGGAGCTGTTTTTT | CASSQGTGANTGELFF
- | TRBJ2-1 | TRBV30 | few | TGTGCCTGGAGCCGAGCGTTAAATGAGCAGTTCTTC | CAWSRALNEQFF
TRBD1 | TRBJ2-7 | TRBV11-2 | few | TGTGCCAGCAGCTTAAATGTAGGGACAGGGGAAGAGCAGTACTTC | CASSLNVGTGEEQYF
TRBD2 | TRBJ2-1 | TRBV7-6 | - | TGTGCCAGCAGCTTAGAGGGCGGGGGGGAGTACAATGAGCAGTTCTTC | CASSLEGGGEYNEQFF
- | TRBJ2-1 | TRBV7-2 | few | TGTGCCAGCAGAACGACTTCTACTCACAATGAGCAGTTCTTC | CASRTTSTHNEQFF
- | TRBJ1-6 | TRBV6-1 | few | TGTGCCAGCTTATCCAGCTCCTATAATTCACCCCTCCACTTT | CASLSSSYNSPLHF
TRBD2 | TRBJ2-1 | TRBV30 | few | TGTGCCTGGAGTGCTAGCGGGAGTGATGAGCAGTTCTTC | CAWSASGSDEQFF
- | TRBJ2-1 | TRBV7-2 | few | TGTGCCAGCAGCTTAGGGGAAGATGAGCAGTTCTTC | CASSLGEDEQFF
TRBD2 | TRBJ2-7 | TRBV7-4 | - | TGTGCCAGCAGCTTAGGTGTGCTAGCGGGGGGGCTCGAGCAGTACTTC | CASSLGVLAGGLEQYF
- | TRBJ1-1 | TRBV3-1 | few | TGTGCCAGCAGCCAAGCCCAGAACACTGAAGCTTTCTTT | CASSQAQNTEAFF
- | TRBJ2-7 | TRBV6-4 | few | TGTGCCGCATTAGGGACAACTAGCTCCTACGAGCAGTACTTC | CAALGTTSSYEQYF
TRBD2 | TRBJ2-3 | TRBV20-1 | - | TGCAGTGCTAGAGTTGACGGGGGGGTAGTTGCGCAGTATTTT | CSARVDGGVVAQYF
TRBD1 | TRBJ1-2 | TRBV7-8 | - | TGTGCCAGCAGCTTAGACCGGACAGGGGTGTATGGCTACACCTTC | CASSLDRTGVYGYTF
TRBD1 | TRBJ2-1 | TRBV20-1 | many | TGCAGTGCTACTTTCCGGGACAGGGGACCCAATGAGCAGTTCTTC | CSATFRDRGPNEQFF
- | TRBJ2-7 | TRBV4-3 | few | TGCGCCAGCAGTTCGGACTCGGGAGCCTACGAGCAGTACTTC | CASSSDSGAYEQYF
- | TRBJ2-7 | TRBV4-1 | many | TGCGCCAGCAGCCAAGTTTCCCAGGGAACCTACGAGCAGTACTTC | CASSQVSQGTYEQYF
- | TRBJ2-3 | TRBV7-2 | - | TGTGCCAGCAGCTTGCTATCTGGAGATACGCAGTATTTT | CASSLLSGDTQYF
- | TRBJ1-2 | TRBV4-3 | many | TGCGCCAGCAGCCAAGCTCAGGGAAGTTATGGCTACACCTTC | CASSQAQGSYGYTF
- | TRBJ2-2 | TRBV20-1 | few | TGCAGTGCTCCAAGGGCGAGGACCGGGGAGCTGTTTTTT | CSAPRARTGELFF
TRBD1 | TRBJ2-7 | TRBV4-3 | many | TGCGCCAGCAGCCGTGAGGACAGGGCCTACGAGCAGTACTTC | CASSREDRAYEQYF
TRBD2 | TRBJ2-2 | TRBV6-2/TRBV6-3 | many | TGTGCCAGCAGTTCATCCATACTAGCGGCGAACACCGGGGAGCTGTTTTTT | CASSSSILAANTGELFF
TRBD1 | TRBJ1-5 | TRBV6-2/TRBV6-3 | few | TGTGCCAGCAGGCCAGGGACAGGGCTAAATCAGCCCCAGCATTTT | CASRPGTGLNQPQHF
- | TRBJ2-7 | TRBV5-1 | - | TGCGCCAGCAGCTCCCCCGACATTCCGGGACCCCGGTCCTACGAGCAGTACTTC | CASSSPDIPGPRSYEQYF
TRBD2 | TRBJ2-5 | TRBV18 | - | TGTGCCAGCTCCCAAGGACTAGCGGGAGGGCCGTTCCAAGAGACCCAGTACTTC | CASSQGLAGGPFQETQYF